The 17 T cell receptor beta chains below were found in one sample sequenced in a study of T cell responses to AZD1222 COVID-19 vaccine. Here immunoSEQ multiplex PCR was the method, and the copy in TCRdb shows in-frame clones only, minus some. The sample shows about 140,000 clones, around 90% of them seen only once. Here the sequenced sample was peripheral blood, taken on day 0 of AZD1222 vaccination. Every receptor here comes from an adult in good health.

The V gene is TRBV5-1, the J gene TRBJ2-7; D might be TRBD1 (6 bases). V lost 0 bases and J lost 0, with 10 bases in between. This CDR3 has 15 amino acids. The germline CDR1 and CDR2 sequences are SGHRS and YFSETQ. In DNA form, the CDR3 reads TGCGCCAGCAGCTTGGAACAGGGCCTCTCCTACGAGCAGTACTTC. Translating it yields CASSLEQGLSYEQYF.

This clone has more than one count but fewer than ten. This rearrangement joins TRBV7-9 to TRBJ1-6; D is unresolved. CDR1 SEHNR and CDR2 FQNEAQ come from the germline V gene (reference sequence). This CDR3 has 15 residues. The V end was cut by 1 base, the J end by 9 bases, with 13 bases between. The CDR3 spells CASSLGRGLGSPLHF. DNA for the CDR3: TGTGCCAGCAGCTTAGGCCGCGGTTTGGGTTCACCCCTCCACTTT.

The chain joins TRBV27 to TRBJ1-1, with D unresolved. Looked up from germline, CDR1 is MNHEY and CDR2 is SMNVEV (reference sequence). This CDR3 contains 16 residues. The V gene lost 3 bases and the J gene lost 0 bases, with 14 bases spanning the gap. In DNA, the CDR3 is TGTGCCAGCAGTTTTATTGGCAAAGCCCTGAACACTGAAGCTTTCTTT. Translation: CASSFIGKALNTEAFF.

A single count supports this clone. V is TRBV6-4 and J is TRBJ1-5; D perhaps matches TRBD1 (6 bases). Germline CDR1 and CDR2: MRHNA and SNTAGT. The CDR3 spans 20 residues. V was trimmed by 0 bases and J by 0 bases, leaving 21 bases between them. The CDR3 loop is CASSDSRVRGRGNSNQPQHF. The CDR3 bases are TGTGCCAGCAGTGACTCGAGGGTTAGAGGCAGGGGAAATAGCAATCAGCCCCAGCATTTT.

The sample holds a few counts of this clone. The J gene is TRBJ1-1, the V gene TRBV6-5; no definite D call. Trimming cost V 6 bases and J 0 bases, with 8 bases left between them. This CDR3 comprises 13 residues. Germline CDR1 reads MNHEY; CDR2 reads SVGAGI. The CDR3 sequence is CASRDQMNTEAFF. CDR3 sequence (DNA): TGTGCCAGCAGGGACCAGATGAACACTGAAGCTTTCTTT.

This clone was detected only a few times. This chain joins TRBV5-1 and TRBJ1-1; possible D gene TRBD1, 5 bases. The CDR3 has 15 residues. The germline V gene has CDR1 SGHRS and CDR2 YFSETQ. Trimming took off 4 bases at V and 1 base at J, with 14 bases between the two ends. In DNA, the CDR3 is TGCGCCAGCAGCGAGGCCGGTAGGGGGAACACTGAAGCTTTCTTT. This sequence encodes CASSEAGRGNTEAFF. Full variable domain (outside the CDR3, taken from reference TRBV5-1 and TRBJ1-1): KAGVTQTPRYLIKTRGQQVTLSCSPISGHRSVSWYQQTPGQGLQFLFEYFSETQRNKGNFPGRFSGRQFSNSRSEMNVSTLELGDSALYLCASSEAGRGNTEAFFGQGTRLTVV.

The table lists this clone with a count of one. This chain joins TRBV6-5 and TRBJ1-2; D remains ambiguous. The CDR3 extends over 13 amino acids. From germline, CDR1 is MNHEY and CDR2 SVGAGI. Trimming left V 8 bases short and J 4 bases short, with 14 bases between. The DNA of the CDR3 is TGTGCCAGCGCCACTGGAGGCGGCTATGGCTACACCTTC. It specifies CASATGGGYGYTF.

The V call is TRBV7-2, the J call TRBJ1-3; no clear D gene. V lost 8 bases to trimming and J lost 0 bases, with 11 bases between them. The CDR3 extends over 14 amino acids. In germline, CDR1 is SGHTA, CDR2 FQGNSA. CDR3 in DNA: TGTGCCAGCGGAAGGCCTATCTCTGGAAACACCATATATTTT. It encodes CASGRPISGNTIYF.

The chain uses TRBV5-1 and TRBJ1-3, with D possibly matching TRBD1 (5 bases). This CDR3 contains 14 residues. Trimming removed 2 bases at V and 0 bases at J, with 6 bases between. The germline gives CDR1 SGHRS, CDR2 YFSETQ. DNA for the CDR3: TGCGCCAGCAGCTTTACAGGCTCTGGAAACACCATATATTTT. Its translation is CASSFTGSGNTIYF.

This clone came up once. The chain uses TRBV7-9 and TRBJ2-5; TRBD2 matches at 8 bases. The CDR3 consists of 15 residues. The germline CDR1 and CDR2 sequences are SEHNR and FQNEAQ (reference sequence). V dropped 2 bases and J dropped 3; count of bases not matched to a gene: 5. The CDR3 coding sequence is TGTGCCAGCAGCTTAAGTACTAGCGGAGAAGAGACCCAGTACTTC. Translation gives CASSLSTSGEETQYF.

V gene TRBV7-9 combines with J gene TRBJ2-3, with a weak D call TRBD1 (5 bases). The CDR3 has 16 residues. V lost 1 base and J 3 bases, leaving 14 bases between the germline ends. Germline V gene data show CDR1 as SEHNR and CDR2 as FQNEAQ (reference sequence). CDR3 region: CASSLGTTDATDTQYF. In nucleotides, the CDR3 is TGTGCCAGCAGCTTAGGTACGACAGATGCAACAGATACGCAGTATTTT. Using reference TRBV7-9 and TRBJ2-3 for the parts outside the CDR3, the full variable domain is DTGVSQNPRHKITKRGQNVTFRCDPISEHNRLYWYRQTLGQGPEFLTYFQNEAQLEKSRLLSDRFSAERPKGSFSTLEIQRTEQGDSAMYLCASSLGTTDATDTQYFGPGTRLTVL.

The chain employs TRBV6-5 and TRBJ1-1; maybe TRBD1 (5 bases). Germline assignment: CDR1 MNHEY and CDR2 SVGAGI. This CDR3 region has 13 residues. Trimming removed 6 bases at V and 4 bases at J, with 12 bases between. CDR3 sequence: CASRTGGITEAFF. CDR3 nucleotides: TGTGCCAGCAGAACCGGGGGGATCACTGAAGCTTTCTTT.

The chain is built from TRBV11-3 and TRBJ2-5; D gene ambiguous. This CDR3 comprises 15 residues. Germline CDR1 and CDR2: SGHNT and YENEEA. V was cut by 1 base and J by 4 bases, with 13 bases left in between. This CDR3 is CASSLGLSRPETQYF. CDR3 sequence (DNA): TGTGCCAGCAGCTTAGGTTTGAGTAGGCCAGAGACCCAGTACTTC.

The chain combines TRBV2 with TRBJ2-2; 11 positions match TRBD1. Germline values: CDR1 SNHLY, CDR2 FYNNEI. Unmatched junction bases numbered 4, after V lost 7 bases and J lost 6 bases. CDR3 length: 14 residues. CDR3 protein: CASIPGQGAGELFF. The CDR3 nucleotides read TGTGCCAGCATCCCGGGACAGGGGGCCGGGGAGCTGTTTTTT. Full variable domain (missing parts from reference TRBV2 and TRBJ2-2): EPEVTQTPSHQVTQMGQEVILRCVPISNHLYFYWYRQILGQKVEFLVSFYNNEISEKSEIFDDQFSVERPDGSNFTLKIRSTKLEDSAMYFCASIPGQGAGELFFGEGSRLTVL.

This clone appeared once. The rearrangement joins TRBV19 to TRBJ2-1, with TRBD2 matching 9 bases. Germline V gene sequence: CDR1 LNHDA, CDR2 SQIVND (reference sequence). The CDR3 totals 16 residues. Losses at the gene ends were 3 bases for V and 7 bases for J; bases not matched to a gene: 10. CDR3 amino acids: CASSILSGGITNEQFF. CDR3 nucleotide sequence: TGTGCCAGTAGTATTCTCAGCGGGGGGATTACTAATGAGCAGTTCTTC.

The V and J genes are TRBV3-1 (or the pseudogene TRBV3-2) and TRBJ2-1, with a weak D call TRBD1 (5 bases). The germline gives CDR1 LGHDT, CDR2 YNNKEL (reference sequence). This CDR3 is built from 16 residues. Trimming left V 0 bases short and J 7 bases short, with 16 bases between. The CDR3 spells CASSQDSTVARNEQFF. CDR3 sequence (DNA): TGTGCCAGCAGCCAAGACTCGACAGTGGCGAGGAATGAGCAGTTCTTC.

The rearrangement links TRBV11-2 to TRBJ1-1; D gene ambiguous. CDR1 and CDR2 from the germline V gene are SGHAT and FQNNGV. CDR3 size: 13 residues. With 3 bases removed from V and 1 base from J, the gap between germline ends came to 6 bases. Here the CDR3 reads CASSFSTNTEAFF. The CDR3 DNA reads as TGTGCCAGCAGCTTTAGTACGAACACTGAAGCTTTCTTT.